This is a list of T cell receptor beta chains from one sample in a study of T cells in Graves' hyperthyroidism and ophthalmopathy. TCRdb fed the multiplex PCR reads into MiXCR, producing one record per CDR3 protein. The table has hundreds of thousands of distinct CDR3 sequences, 40% to 55% seen once. Sample: peripheral blood or thyroid tissue (not recorded which). The receptor set was obtained from an adult man with Graves' disease, either hyperthyroidism or ophthalmopathy (not recorded which). The CDR3 runs from the conserved cysteine through the conserved F or W. The D gene is left open where the match is weak. Size is stated for part of the rows, as once, few or many counts, or as a class when the clone is expanded.

D: .; J: TRBJ1-5; V: TRBV15; size: .; CDR3: CATSVGGARNQPQHF; DNA: TGTGCCACCAGCGTTGGAGGGGCGCGCAATCAGCCCCAGCATTTT
D: .; J: TRBJ2-7; V: TRBV11-1; size: .; CDR3: CTSSLVRGSYEQYF; DNA: TGTACCAGCAGCTTAGTACGTGGGTCCTACGAGCAGTACTTC
D: .; J: TRBJ2-7; V: TRBV2; size: .; CDR3: CASSEPTAHEQYF; DNA: TGTGCCAGCAGTGAGCCGACAGCTCACGAGCAGTACTTC
D: TRBD1; J: TRBJ2-7; V: TRBV2; size: .; CDR3: CASSVGTGIYEQYF; DNA: TGTGCCAGCAGTGTCGGGACAGGGATCTACGAGCAGTACTTC
D: .; J: TRBJ2-7; V: TRBV12-3/TRBV12-4; size: few; CDR3: CASSDPSASEQYF; DNA: TGTGCCAGCAGTGACCCCTCGGCGAGCGAGCAGTACTTC
D: TRBD1; J: TRBJ1-3; V: TRBV25-1; size: .; CDR3: CASSVDRGGNTIYF; DNA: TGTGCCAGCAGCGTTGACAGGGGTGGAAACACCATATATTTT
D: TRBD1; J: TRBJ1-4; V: TRBV25-1; size: .; CDR3: CASSLRTGMGRNEKLFF; DNA: TGTGCCAGCAGTTTAAGGACAGGGATGGGGAGGAATGAAAAACTGTTTTTT
D: .; J: TRBJ2-7; V: TRBV7-7; size: .; CDR3: CASSSPSLDYEQYF; DNA: TGTGCCAGCAGCTCACCTTCGCTCGACTACGAGCAGTACTTC
D: .; J: TRBJ2-1; V: TRBV19; size: .; CDR3: CASRFRGVAGNEQFF; DNA: TGTGCCAGTAGATTCAGGGGGGTCGCGGGGAATGAGCAGTTCTTC
D: .; J: TRBJ1-1; V: TRBV7-3; size: .; CDR3: CASSFILGAEAFF; DNA: TGTGCCAGCAGCTTTATCTTGGGGGCTGAAGCTTTCTTT
D: TRBD1; J: TRBJ1-2; V: TRBV2; size: .; CDR3: CASSAGTGSNYGYTF; DNA: TGTGCCAGCAGTGCCGGGACAGGGAGTAACTATGGCTACACCTTC
D: .; J: TRBJ1-2; V: TRBV7-9; size: .; CDR3: CASSSTSGSIYGYTF; DNA: TGTGCCAGCAGCTCCACCTCCGGGTCCATATATGGCTACACCTTC
D: TRBD1; J: TRBJ2-7; V: TRBV29-1; size: few; CDR3: CSVPQTGTAEQYF; DNA: TGCAGCGTTCCCCAGACAGGGACGGCGGAGCAGTACTTC
D: .; J: TRBJ1-4; V: TRBV2; size: few; CDR3: CAVRDNANEKLFF; DNA: TGTGCCGTCCGGGACAATGCTAATGAAAAACTGTTTTTT
D: .; J: TRBJ2-5; V: TRBV29-1; size: .; CDR3: CSSLAQETQYF; DNA: TGCAGCTCCCTGGCCCAAGAGACCCAGTACTTC
D: .; J: TRBJ2-7; V: TRBV10-3; size: .; CDR3: CAISERREQYF; DNA: TGTGCCATCAGTGAGAGGAGGGAGCAGTACTTC
D: TRBD1; J: TRBJ1-2; V: TRBV7-2; size: .; CDR3: CASSLAGGGRGYTF; DNA: TGTGCCAGCAGCTTAGCAGGGGGCGGACGTGGCTACACCTTC
D: .; J: TRBJ1-2; V: TRBV9; size: many; CDR3: CASSVNPGDGYTF; DNA: TGTGCCAGCAGCGTAAACCCAGGGGATGGCTACACCTTC
D: .; J: TRBJ1-2; V: TRBV12-3/TRBV12-4; size: few; CDR3: CASSPQTEYGYGYTF; DNA: TGTGCCAGCAGTCCCCAGACAGAATACGGCTATGGCTACACCTTC
D: .; J: TRBJ1-5; V: TRBV10-3; size: .; CDR3: CAISARLGGQPQHF; DNA: TGTGCCATCAGTGCCCGCCTTGGTGGTCAGCCCCAGCATTTT
D: .; J: TRBJ1-3; V: TRBV12-3/TRBV12-4; size: few; CDR3: CASRNSGGNGNTIYF; DNA: TGTGCCAGCAGGAACTCGGGGGGCAATGGAAACACCATATATTTT
D: .; J: TRBJ1-5; V: TRBV10-1; size: .; CDR3: CASSNTGRGQPQHF; DNA: TGCGCCAGCAGTAATACAGGGCGAGGTCAGCCCCAGCATTTT
D: .; J: TRBJ1-5; V: TRBV2; size: many; CDR3: CASSADGYSNQPQHF; DNA: TGTGCCAGCAGCGCCGACGGTTATAGCAATCAGCCCCAGCATTTT
D: .; J: TRBJ1-2; V: TRBV10-2; size: .; CDR3: CASSDLRYGYTF; DNA: TGCGCCAGCAGTGATTTGCGCTATGGCTACACCTTC
D: TRBD1; J: TRBJ1-1; V: TRBV10-3; size: .; CDR3: CAISEGDRMNTEAFF; DNA: TGTGCCATCAGTGAGGGGGACAGAATGAACACTGAAGCTTTCTTT
D: TRBD2; J: TRBJ2-7; V: TRBV19; size: .; CDR3: CASSGRAIYEQYF; DNA: TGTGCCAGTAGCGGGAGGGCTATCTACGAGCAGTACTTC
D: .; J: TRBJ1-2; V: TRBV6-2/TRBV6-3; size: .; CDR3: CASSYGGGSMGYTF; DNA: TGTGCCAGCAGTTACGGAGGAGGTTCTATGGGCTACACCTTC
D: .; J: TRBJ1-1; V: TRBV7-9; size: .; CDR3: CASSQAATLNTEAFF; DNA: TGCGCCAGCAGCCAAGCAGCAACATTAAACACTGAAGCTTTCTTT
D: TRBD1; J: TRBJ2-5; V: TRBV2; size: .; CDR3: CASTPRGTGAQETQYF; DNA: TGTGCCAGCACCCCCCGTGGGACAGGGGCGCAAGAGACCCAGTACTTC
D: TRBD1; J: TRBJ1-2; V: TRBV29-1; size: .; CDR3: CSAGRTGGGYTF; DNA: TGCAGCGCTGGGCGGACAGGGGGTGGCTACACCTTC
D: .; J: TRBJ2-7; V: TRBV9; size: few; CDR3: CASSLRPYEQYF; DNA: TGTGCCAGCAGCCTGCGACCCTACGAGCAGTACTTC
D: .; J: TRBJ1-2; V: TRBV7-9; size: many; CDR3: CASSLGTAGKDGYTF; DNA: TGTGCCAGCAGCTTAGGTACGGCCGGGAAGGATGGCTACACCTTC
D: TRBD1; J: TRBJ1-2; V: TRBV2; size: .; CDR3: CASTVQGAYYGYTF; DNA: TGTGCCAGCACCGTACAGGGGGCCTACTATGGCTACACCTTC
D: .; J: TRBJ2-5; V: TRBV29-1; size: .; CDR3: CSVSRAQETQYF; DNA: TGCAGCGTTAGCCGGGCCCAAGAGACCCAGTACTTC
D: .; J: TRBJ2-5; V: TRBV9; size: many; CDR3: CASSPAGSQETQYF; DNA: TGTGCCAGCAGTCCGGCGGGGTCCCAAGAGACCCAGTACTTC
D: TRBD1; J: TRBJ1-1; V: TRBV9; size: few; CDR3: CASSSGQGAATEAFF; DNA: TGTGCCAGCAGCTCCGGACAGGGGGCGGCCACTGAAGCTTTCTTT
D: TRBD1; J: TRBJ1-1; V: TRBV6-1; size: .; CDR3: CASSAQRTGGAGTEAFF; DNA: TGTGCCAGCAGTGCCCAGAGGACAGGGGGCGCGGGTACTGAAGCTTTCTTT
D: TRBD2; J: TRBJ2-7; V: TRBV20-1; size: .; CDR3: CSATHPASGYTYEQYF; DNA: TGCAGTGCTACTCATCCAGCTAGCGGGTACACCTACGAGCAGTACTTC
D: .; J: TRBJ2-7; V: TRBV2; size: few; CDR3: CASSYPTGRGVYEQYF; DNA: TGTGCCAGCAGTTACCCTACGGGACGCGGGGTTTACGAGCAGTACTTC
D: .; J: TRBJ1-1; V: TRBV7-2; size: many; CDR3: CASSLGVVMNTEAFF; DNA: TGTGCCAGCAGCTTAGGGGTCGTCATGAACACTGAAGCTTTCTTT
D: .; J: TRBJ1-6; V: TRBV7-8; size: .; CDR3: CASSALAQGPYNSPLHF; DNA: TGTGCCAGCAGCGCCCTCGCTCAGGGGCCCTATAATTCACCCCTCCACTTT
D: .; J: TRBJ2-5; V: TRBV15; size: many; CDR3: CATSRDLSQETQYF; DNA: TGTGCCACCAGCAGAGATCTGAGCCAAGAGACCCAGTACTTC